This T cell receptor (beta chain) was captured by sequencing in a study of Graves' ophthalmopathy and Graves' hyperthyroidism. General study points: The blood repertoire also included most expanded thyroid clonotypes above 0.001 frequency.

TCR beta CDR3 amplification used RNA transcripts. HTBI-primed RT-PCR formed the first round, and a multiplex PCR formed the second. TCRdb independently ran MiXCR on the multiplex PCR reads; one entry per CDR3 protein. The repertoire holds over 500,000 distinct CDR3 sequences, with 22% as singletons. If no ophthalmopathy appeared within 18 months of follow-up, hyperthyroidism was termed stable. In this sample, this clonotype turned up many times. Its antigen is unidentified. With V trimmed by 4 bases and J by 3 bases, 11 bases remained unmatched. The CDR3 loop spans 16 amino acids. From germline, CDR1 is SGHRS and CDR2 YFSETQ.

Specimen: peripheral blood. This clonotype originated in a woman aged 18-35 years with stable Graves' hyperthyroidism. Some clones in this sample may be carry-over from other donors' samples. This rearrangement joins TRBV5-1 to TRBJ2-7; 9 bases match TRBD1. The CDR3 loop is CASSVSGGQGYYEQYF. The CDR3 region has the DNA TGCGCCAGCAGCGTATCCGGCGGACAGGGGTACTACGAGCAGTACTTC.